This TCR beta chain was sequenced for a study of cytomegalovirus exposure and HLA in healthy donors. Study-wide background: Unique TCRs from HLA-typed donors, 75 million to 100 million of them, were held in an early data release.

PCR was performed using 60 Vbeta and 13 Jbeta primers. Method: immunoSEQ multiplex PCR; TCRdb's copy keeps in-frame clones and lacks some. The sample holds 150,000 to 200,000 clones, 80% to 85% seen once. Donors in the study were healthy people who gave bone marrow. The CDR3 has 17 residues. With 1 base clipped from V and 0 bases from J, the junction kept 6 bases outside the gene matches. Per germline, CDR1 MNHEY and CDR2 SMNVEV (reference sequence). Study results and limitations: The likely explanation for a cluster of highly shared sequence variants was sequencing artifact.

Worth noting for this clone: The antigen remains unidentified.

The chain links TRBV27 to TRBJ2-3; TRBD2 aligns across 8 bases. The TCR was taken from a girl aged 2-10 years in good health and CMV-seropositive. Sequencing was carried out using PBMCs. CDR3 loop: CASSLYYSGASTDTQYF. The CDR3, as DNA: TGTGCCAGCAGTTTATATTATAGCGGGGCTAGCACAGATACGCAGTATTTT.